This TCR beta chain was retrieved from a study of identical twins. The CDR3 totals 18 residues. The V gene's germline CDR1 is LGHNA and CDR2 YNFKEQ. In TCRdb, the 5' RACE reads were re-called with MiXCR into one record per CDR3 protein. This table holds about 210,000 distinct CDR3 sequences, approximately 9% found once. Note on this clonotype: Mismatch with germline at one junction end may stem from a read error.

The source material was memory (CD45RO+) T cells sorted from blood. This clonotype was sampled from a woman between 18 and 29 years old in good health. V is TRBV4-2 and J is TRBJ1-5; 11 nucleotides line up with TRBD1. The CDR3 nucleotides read TGTGCCAGCAGCCAAGCGCCGGACAGGGGGCGGTTCAATCGGCCCCAGCATTTT. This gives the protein CASSQAPDRGRFNRPQHF.